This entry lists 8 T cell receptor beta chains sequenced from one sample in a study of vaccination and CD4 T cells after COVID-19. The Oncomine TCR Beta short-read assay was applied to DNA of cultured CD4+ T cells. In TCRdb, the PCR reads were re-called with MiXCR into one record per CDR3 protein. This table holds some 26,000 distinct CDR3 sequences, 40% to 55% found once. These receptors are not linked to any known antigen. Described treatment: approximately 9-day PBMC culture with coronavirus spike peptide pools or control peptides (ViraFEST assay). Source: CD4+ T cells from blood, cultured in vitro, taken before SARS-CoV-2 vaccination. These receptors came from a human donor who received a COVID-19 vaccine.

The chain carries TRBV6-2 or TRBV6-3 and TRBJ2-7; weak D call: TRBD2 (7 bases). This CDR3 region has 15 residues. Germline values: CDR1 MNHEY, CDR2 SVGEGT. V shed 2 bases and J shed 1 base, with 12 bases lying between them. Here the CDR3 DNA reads TGTGCCAGCAGTTACGGGGGGGCCCATTCCTACGAGCAGTACTTC. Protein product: CASSYGGAHSYEQYF.

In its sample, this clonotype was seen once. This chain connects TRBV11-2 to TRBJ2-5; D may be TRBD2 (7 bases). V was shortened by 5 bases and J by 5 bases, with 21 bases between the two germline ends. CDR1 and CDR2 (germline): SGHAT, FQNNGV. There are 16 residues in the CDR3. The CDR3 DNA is TGTGCCAGCAGCACTCCAAGCCGGGGGGCCGGGGAGACCCAGTACTTC. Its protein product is CASSTPSRGAGETQYF.

CDR3 DNA sequence: TGCAGTGCTAGACCACCTAAGCACAGTCTTTATGGCTACACCTTC. Translating it yields CSARPPKHSLYGYTF. The chain recombines TRBV20-1 with TRBJ1-2; D ambiguous. Germline CDR1 reads DFQATT; CDR2 reads SNEGSKA (reference sequence). This CDR3 has 15 amino acids. V was trimmed by 2 bases and J by 5 bases, leaving 18 bases between them.

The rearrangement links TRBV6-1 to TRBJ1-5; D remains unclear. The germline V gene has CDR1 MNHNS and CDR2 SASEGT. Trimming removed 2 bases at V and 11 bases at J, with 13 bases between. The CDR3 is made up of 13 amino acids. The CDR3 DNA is TGTGCCAGCAGTGAATTAAGACTTGTGACCCAGCATTTT. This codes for CASSELRLVTQHF.

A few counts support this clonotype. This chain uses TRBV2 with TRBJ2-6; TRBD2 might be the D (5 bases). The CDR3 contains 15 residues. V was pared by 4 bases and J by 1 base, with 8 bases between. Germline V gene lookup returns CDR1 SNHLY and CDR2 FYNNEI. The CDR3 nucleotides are TGTGCCAGCAGTGGGGGAGCATCTGGGGCCAACGTCCTGACTTTC. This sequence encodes CASSGGASGANVLTF.

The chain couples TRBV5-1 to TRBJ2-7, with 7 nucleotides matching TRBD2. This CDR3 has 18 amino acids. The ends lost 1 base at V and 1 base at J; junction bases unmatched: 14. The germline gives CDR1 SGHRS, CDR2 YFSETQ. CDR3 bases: TGCGCCAGCAGCTTGTATCCCCCGCCTGCGGGGGAGTCCTACGAGCAGTACTTC. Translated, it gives CASSLYPPPAGESYEQYF.

The CDR3 reads CASSLGNRHASMNTEAFF. CDR3 DNA: TGTGCCAGCAGCTTAGGAAACCGACACGCAAGCATGAACACTGAAGCTTTCTTT. J is TRBJ1-1 and V is TRBV7-2, with no clear D. Germline V gene sequence: CDR1 SGHTA, CDR2 FQGNSA. The CDR3 covers 18 residues. V was trimmed by 1 base and J by 0 bases, leaving 18 bases between them.

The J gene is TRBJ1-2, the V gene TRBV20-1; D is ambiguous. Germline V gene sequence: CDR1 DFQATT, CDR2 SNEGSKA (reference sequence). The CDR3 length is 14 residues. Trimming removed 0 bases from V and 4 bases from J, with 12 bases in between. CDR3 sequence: CSARDNGQAYGYTF. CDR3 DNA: TGCAGTGCTAGAGATAATGGGCAGGCCTATGGCTACACCTTC.